This entry lists 32 T cell receptor beta chains sequenced from one sample in a study of control samples from healthy donors and cancer patients. Sequencing was performed with immunoSEQ multiplex PCR; in TCRdb, only in-frame clones are kept and a portion is missing. Found here are tens of thousands of clones, roughly 92% of them singletons; the top ten hold around 3.7%. Sequencing was done on a sample of blood. The source of these receptors is a man in his thirties or forties in good health.

The chain uses TRBV10-3 and TRBJ2-1, with D perhaps TRBD1 or TRBD2 (5 bases each). The V end was cut by 2 bases, the J end by 10 bases, with 9 bases between. This CDR3 contains 12 residues. Germline lookup yields CDR1 ENHRY and CDR2 SYGVKD. The CDR3 loop reads CAISEGDVEQFF. CDR3 bases: TGTGCCATCAGTGAGGGGGACGTAGAGCAGTTCTTC.

The genes are TRBV10-1 and TRBJ2-3; 8 nucleotides agree with TRBD2. Germline assignment: CDR1 WNHNN and CDR2 SYGVQD (reference sequence). V dropped 5 bases and J dropped 1; count of bases not matched to a gene: 5. The length of the CDR3 is 15 residues. The CDR3 reads CASSPQGLGTDTQYF. The CDR3 bases are TGCGCCAGCAGTCCCCAGGGACTAGGCACAGATACGCAGTATTTT.

V usage is TRBV6-5 and J usage is TRBJ1-5, with 8 nucleotides matching TRBD1. The CDR3 covers 14 residues. Germline CDR1 and CDR2: MNHEY and SVGAGI. Trimming at V came to 0 bases and at J to 5 bases, leaving 0 bases not matched to a gene. CDR3 sequence (DNA): TGTGCCAGCAGTTACTCGACAGGGGATCAGCCCCAGCATTTT. Its translation is CASSYSTGDQPQHF.

Here the CDR3 reads CAILIGTGSEQYF. The CDR3 nucleotides are TGTGCCATCCTAATCGGGACAGGGAGCGAGCAGTACTTC. The chain carries TRBV6-5 and TRBJ2-7; 9 nucleotides line up with TRBD1. The V and J ends lost 10 bases and 6 bases, in that order; junction bases with no gene match: 10. The CDR3 is 13 residues long. CDR1 and CDR2 (germline): MNHEY, SVGAGI.

V gene TRBV4-3 combines with J gene TRBJ2-1, with 13 bases aligning to TRBD2. The germline V gene encodes CDR1 LGHNA and CDR2 YSLEER. The CDR3 totals 17 residues. The CDR3 DNA reads TGCCCCACCCCCCGACTAGCGGGGGGCCACTCCTACAATGAGCAGTTCTTC. The encoded protein is CPTPRLAGGHSYNEQFF.

The chain recombines TRBV2 with TRBJ2-7; 7 bases are shared with TRBD2. The length of the CDR3 is 13 residues. J gave up 5 bases and V 9 bases, and 10 bases lay outside the gene matches. The germline V gene has CDR1 SNHLY and CDR2 FYNNEI. CDR3 sequence reads: CARGGRQSNEQYF. In nucleotides, the CDR3 is TGTGCCAGGGGGGGGAGACAGAGCAACGAGCAGTACTTC.

The CDR3 loop is CASSAGRGSGNTIYF. The DNA of the CDR3 is TGTGCCAGCAGCGCTGGGAGGGGATCCGGAAACACCATATATTTT. This chain uses TRBV9 with TRBJ1-3, with D possibly matching TRBD1 (5 bases). The CDR3 runs to 15 residues. Trimming took 3 bases from V and 4 from J, leaving 14 bases between them. Germline CDR1 reads SGDLS; CDR2 reads YYNGEE.

DNA of the CDR3: TGTGCCAGCAGTCCCGGGACTCCCGGCGATAATCAGCCCCAGCATTTT. Residues: CASSPGTPGDNQPQHF. The V and J genes are TRBV27 and TRBJ1-5; D may be TRBD1 (5 bases). Trimming removed 5 bases from V and 4 bases from J, with 18 bases in between. The CDR3 is made up of 16 amino acids. Germline V lookup: CDR1 MNHEY, CDR2 SMNVEV (reference sequence).

The rearrangement joins TRBV18 to TRBJ1-3, with 9 positions matching TRBD1. The CDR3 runs 16 residues. Germline trimming cut 4 bases from V and 3 bases from J; bases unmatched to any gene: 7. Germline V lookup: CDR1 KGHSH, CDR2 LQKENI. The CDR3 nucleotides read TGTGCCAGCTCACAACGGACGACAGGGGGTGGAAACACCATATATTTT. This sequence encodes CASSQRTTGGGNTIYF. The variable domain in full, completed from reference TRBV18 and TRBJ1-3, reads NAGVMQNPRHLVRRRGQEARLRCSPMKGHSHVYWYRQLPEEGLKFMVYLQKENIIDESGMPKERFSAEFPKEGPSILRIQQVVRGDSAAYFCASSQRTTGGGNTIYFGEGSWLTVV.

This chain joins TRBV27 and TRBJ1-6; 8 bases agree with TRBD1. CDR1 and CDR2 (germline): MNHEY, SMNVEV (reference sequence). The CDR3 is made up of 14 amino acids. Losses at the gene ends were 5 bases for V and 8 bases for J; bases not matched to a gene: 5. For the CDR3, the DNA is TGTGCCAGCAGTGTCCAGGGGGCGGATTCACCCCTCCACTTT. It codes for CASSVQGADSPLHF.

This clone has just one count. The chain has TRBV30 and TRBJ1-2, with 12 bases identical to TRBD1. Germline V gives CDR1 GTSNPN, CDR2 SVGIG (reference sequence). Unmatched junction bases numbered 8, after V lost 1 base and J lost 8 bases. The CDR3 has 15 residues. CDR3: CAWSALGQGAQGYTF. As DNA, the CDR3 is TGTGCCTGGAGTGCACTGGGACAGGGGGCGCAAGGCTACACCTTC.

The sample holds one count of this clone. The chain is built from TRBV29-1 and TRBJ2-2, with D uncertain. The germline gives CDR1 SQVTM, CDR2 ANQGSEA. V was shortened by 2 bases and J by 0 bases, with 7 bases between the two germline ends. This CDR3 contains 14 residues. CDR3 coding DNA: TGCAGCGTTGAACCCCCAGCGAACACCGGGGAGCTGTTTTTT. Its protein product is CSVEPPANTGELFF.

This chain connects TRBV30 to TRBJ1-2; D is ambiguous. Trimming pared 4 bases from V and 0 bases from J, leaving 9 bases between. The CDR3 is 13 amino acids. Germline values: CDR1 GTSNPN, CDR2 SVGIG (reference sequence). The CDR3 nucleotides are TGTGCCTGGACGACGCAGGCTAACTATGGCTACACCTTC. This encodes CAWTTQANYGYTF.

This clone was seen a single time. The CDR3 bases are TGTGCCACCATCTCGGCAGCTAATGAAAAACTGTTTTTT. It specifies CATISAANEKLFF. The chain has TRBV15 and TRBJ1-4; D unclear. CDR3 size: 13 residues. CDR1 is LNHNV and CDR2 is YYDKDF in the germline V gene (reference sequence). The ends were cut back, 7 bases at V and 3 bases at J, with 9 bases in the middle.

This chain joins TRBV6-2 or TRBV6-3 and TRBJ1-2; 9 nucleotides match TRBD1. V lost 5 bases and J lost 2; bases outside the gene matches: 6. Looked up from germline, CDR1 is MNHEY and CDR2 is SVGEGT. The CDR3 consists of 15 residues. This chain's CDR3 is CASSPDRGTNYGYTF. The CDR3 DNA follows: TGTGCCAGCAGTCCGGACAGGGGAACGAACTATGGCTACACCTTC.

This chain links TRBV5-1 with TRBJ2-7, with 10 bases that match TRBD1. J lost 2 bases, V lost 3 bases, and 2 bases had no gene match. This CDR3 spans 14 amino acids. Germline assignment: CDR1 SGHRS and CDR2 YFSETQ. The CDR3 DNA is TGCGCCAGCAGCTCCGGGACAGGGGCCTACGAGCAGTACTTC. Translated: CASSSGTGAYEQYF.

This clone was observed once. The gene calls are TRBV12-3 or TRBV12-4 and TRBJ1-2; D possibly corresponds to TRBD1 (6 bases). The CDR3 consists of 13 residues. Trimming shortened V by 6 bases and J by 8 bases, and 16 bases separated the two germline ends. CDR3 amino acids: CASRDTGFGGYTF. Here the CDR3 DNA reads TGTGCCAGCAGAGATACAGGGTTCGGCGGCTACACCTTC.

The chain carries TRBV5-6 and TRBJ1-1; no definite D call. This CDR3 has 14 residues. CDR1 is SGHDT and CDR2 is YYEEEE in the germline V gene. The ends were cut back, 4 bases at V and 0 bases at J, with 10 bases in the middle. The CDR3 nucleotides read TGTGCCAGCAGCCCGATGGTCATGAACACTGAAGCTTTCTTT. It codes for CASSPMVMNTEAFF.

This chain uses TRBV4-1 with TRBJ1-1, with a possible D match to TRBD1 (6 bases). CDR1 and CDR2 from the germline V gene are MGHRA and YSYEKL. V lost 4 bases and J 4 bases, leaving 19 bases between the germline ends. This CDR3 spans 16 amino acids. The CDR3 DNA follows: TGCGCCAGCAGCCCTAAGGGGTTAAGGGGGATCACTGAAGCTTTCTTT. Translation: CASSPKGLRGITEAFF.

The chain's CDR3 is CASSSWGSTEAFF. For the CDR3, the DNA is TGTGCCAGCAGTTCGTGGGGATCCACTGAAGCTTTCTTT. V is TRBV6-2 or TRBV6-3 and J is TRBJ1-1; D gene uncertain. The CDR3 has 13 amino acids. Trimming pared 4 bases from V and 4 bases from J, leaving 10 bases between. Germline V lookup: CDR1 MNHEY, CDR2 SVGEGT.

V gene TRBV28 combines with J gene TRBJ1-1; D unclear. Trimming cost V 2 bases and J 3 bases, with 13 bases left between them. Germline V lookup: CDR1 MDHEN, CDR2 SYDVKM. The CDR3 runs 15 residues. The CDR3 reads CASSLPHSRDTEAFF. As DNA, the CDR3 is TGTGCCAGCAGTTTACCCCACAGCCGGGACACTGAAGCTTTCTTT.

J is TRBJ2-7 and V is TRBV11-2; D might be TRBD2 (6 bases). CDR1 SGHAT and CDR2 FQNNGV come from the germline V gene. The CDR3 runs 14 residues. Trimming cost V 4 bases and J 2 bases, with 12 bases left between them. CDR3 protein: CASSWGDGAYEQYF. CDR3 bases: TGTGCCAGCAGCTGGGGGGACGGAGCCTACGAGCAGTACTTC.

The chain carries TRBV6-6 and TRBJ1-6, with 9 bases identical to TRBD1. The J segment lost 0 bases and the V segment lost 6 bases, leaving 3 bases of the junction unmatched. The CDR3 consists of 16 residues. Germline CDR1 and CDR2: MNHNY and SVGAGI (reference sequence). This CDR3 is CASRKDRGSYNSPLHF. The CDR3 DNA follows: TGTGCCAGCAGGAAGGACAGGGGCTCCTATAATTCACCCCTCCACTTT.

J is TRBJ2-1 and V is TRBV5-1; 7 bases line up with TRBD1. From germline, CDR1 is SGHRS and CDR2 YFSETQ. The CDR3 sequence is 16 residues long. J gave up 7 bases and V 4 bases, and 14 bases lay outside the gene matches. The CDR3 DNA reads TGCGCCAGCAGCCAGACAGGGTATGGCGGGTCAAATGAGCAGTTCTTC. Translation: CASSQTGYGGSNEQFF.

This chain's CDR3 is CASSRDRYNSPLHF. The CDR3 DNA is TGTGCCAGCAGCCGGGACAGATATAATTCACCCCTCCACTTT. The V and J genes are TRBV6-2 or TRBV6-3 and TRBJ1-6; 7 bases are shared with TRBD1. The CDR3 extends over 14 amino acids. The J segment lost 4 bases and the V segment lost 6 bases, leaving 3 bases of the junction unmatched. From germline, CDR1 is MNHEY and CDR2 SVGEGT.

The rearrangement joins TRBV5-6 to TRBJ1-2; 8 nucleotides line up with TRBD1. Trimming at V came to 3 bases and at J to 6 bases, leaving 19 bases not matched to a gene. CDR3 length: 18 residues. Germline CDR1 and CDR2: SGHDT and YYEEEE. Written as DNA, the CDR3 is TGTGCCAGCAGCTCGGAAGGGCCGGACAGGGCCTCCCCTCATGGCTACACCTTC. Translation gives CASSSEGPDRASPHGYTF.

The CDR3 nucleotides are TGTGCCAGCAGACCGGGACAGGGCCTAACCTTCTCCTACGAGCAGTACTTC. Its translation is CASRPGQGLTFSYEQYF. The V and J genes are TRBV28 and TRBJ2-7; 9 nucleotides match TRBD1. This CDR3 is 17 amino acids long. CDR1 and CDR2 (germline): MDHEN, SYDVKM. Unmatched junction bases numbered 12, after V lost 6 bases and J lost 0 bases.

V is TRBV9 and J is TRBJ2-3; the D is unclear. The germline V gene has CDR1 SGDLS and CDR2 YYNGEE. V lost 4 bases to trimming and J lost 0 bases, with 9 bases between them. The CDR3 loop spans 14 amino acids. DNA of the CDR3: TGTGCCAGCAGCACGGGCCCTAGCACAGATACGCAGTATTTT. The encoded protein is CASSTGPSTDTQYF.

This chain uses TRBV5-1 with TRBJ2-7; possible D gene TRBD1, 6 bases. The germline gives CDR1 SGHRS, CDR2 YFSETQ. CDR3 length: 12 residues. V lost 4 bases to trimming and J lost 4 bases, with 9 bases between them. CDR3 amino acids: CASSQDSYEQYF. CDR3 bases: TGCGCCAGCAGCCAGGACAGTTACGAGCAGTACTTC.

V gene TRBV2 combines with J gene TRBJ2-2; 9 bases align to TRBD2. V shed 11 bases and J 3 bases; nucleotides not matched to a gene: 13. The CDR3 is made up of 16 amino acids. CDR1 and CDR2 (germline): SNHLY, FYNNEI. CDR3 protein: CAPCHAAGGDTGELFF. CDR3 DNA sequence: TGTGCCCCCTGTCACGCGGCGGGGGGGGACACCGGGGAGCTGTTTTTT.

This clone was counted once. The rearrangement links TRBV24-1 to TRBJ2-1; 7 bases match TRBD2. Germline V CDR1 and CDR2: KGHDR, SFDVKD. The CDR3 runs 13 residues. Germline trimming cut 3 bases from V and 10 bases from J; bases unmatched to any gene: 5. CDR3 residues: CATSDPPRGEQFF. DNA for the CDR3: TGTGCCACCAGTGATCCGCCGCGGGGGGAGCAGTTCTTC.

The V and J genes are TRBV25-1 and TRBJ1-5; 7 bases align to TRBD1. After removal of 0 bases from V and 5 bases from J, the junction contained 4 bases not matched to a gene. Germline lookup yields CDR1 MGHDK and CDR2 SYGVNS. The CDR3 spans 15 residues. CDR3 sequence (DNA): TGTGCCAGCAGTGAATATGGGACAGCGGATCAGCCCCAGCATTTT. This gives the protein CASSEYGTADQPQHF.